This T cell receptor (beta chain) emerged from a study of cytomegalovirus exposure and HLA in healthy donors. Background on the study: A previous analysis identified more than 100 million unique TCR beta sequences derived from roughly 190 million T cells.

In germline, CDR1 is MDHEN, CDR2 SYDVKM. V shed 6 bases and J 2 bases; nucleotides not matched to a gene: 7. This CDR3 comprises 15 residues. The PCR used 60 Vbeta and 13 Jbeta primers. Libraries were prepared by immunoSEQ multiplex PCR; TCRdb keeps only in-frame clonotypes and omits some of them. The sample has over 150,000 clones; 75% are singletons. Overall study results and limits: Owing to their indistinguishability, certain V segments, notably TRBV6-2 and TRBV6-3, were excluded. The authors considered a cluster of highly shared sequence variants likely to be a sequencing artifact.

This clone has just a few counts. Its specificity is unknown. The source is a male donor in good health and CMV-seronegative. The sample consisted of PBMCs. The rearrangement links TRBV28 to TRBJ1-2; 9 positions agree with TRBD1. The CDR3 bases are TGTGCCAGCAGGGGGACGGGACAGGGAAACTATGGCTACACCTTC. Its translation is CASRGTGQGNYGYTF.